This T cell receptor beta chain emerged from a study of T cells after yellow fever vaccination. Study-level results: Abundant clonotypes from the bulk population could contaminate FACS-sorted repertoires. Few clonotypes appeared in both CD4 and CD8 compartments. Peaking faster, on day 5 versus 15, the secondary response was nonetheless weaker.

Only a few counts were recorded for this clonotype. As yet, its antigen is unknown. UMIs were added to TCR cDNA along with a universal primer site when it was made by 5'RACE template switching. TCRdb reanalysed the 5' RACE reads using MiXCR and keeps one entry per CDR3 protein. The sample lists tens of thousands of distinct CDR3 sequences, about 6.5% occurring once. V was clipped by 0 bases and J by 6 bases, with 12 bases between them. CDR1 and CDR2 from the germline V gene are LNHNV and YYDKDF (reference sequence). The CDR3 runs to 15 residues. The chain carries TRBV15 and TRBJ2-1; D is perhaps TRBD1 (5 bases). The receptor comes from a man in his late teens or twenties who received the YFV17D yellow fever vaccine. This sample comprised CD8+ T cells sorted from PBMCs, obtained roughly seven weeks after the first yellow fever vaccination. The CDR3 DNA follows: TGTGCCACCAGCAGAGACAGGGTTACCCCCAATGAGCAGTTCTTC. It specifies CATSRDRVTPNEQFF.